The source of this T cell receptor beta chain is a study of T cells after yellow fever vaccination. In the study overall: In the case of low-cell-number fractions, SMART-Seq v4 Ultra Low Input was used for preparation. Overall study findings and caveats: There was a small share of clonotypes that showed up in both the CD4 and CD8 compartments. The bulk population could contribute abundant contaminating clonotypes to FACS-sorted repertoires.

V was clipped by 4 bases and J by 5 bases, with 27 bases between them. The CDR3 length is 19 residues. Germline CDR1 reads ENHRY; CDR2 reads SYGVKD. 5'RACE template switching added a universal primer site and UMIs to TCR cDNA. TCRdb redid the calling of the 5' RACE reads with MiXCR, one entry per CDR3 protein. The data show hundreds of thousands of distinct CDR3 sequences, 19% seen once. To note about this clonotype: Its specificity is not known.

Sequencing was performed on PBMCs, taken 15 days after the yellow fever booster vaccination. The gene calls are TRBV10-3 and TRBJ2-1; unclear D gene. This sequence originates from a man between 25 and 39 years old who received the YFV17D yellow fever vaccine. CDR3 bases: TGTGCCATCAGTGGCAGACGCCATACAGAACTTCGTAGGGACAATGAGCAGTTCTTC. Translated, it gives CAISGRRHTELRRDNEQFF.